This T cell receptor beta chain was captured in a study of T cell clonality in common variable immunodeficiency. Repertoires were generated with immunoSEQ multiplex PCR, while TCRdb's copy carries only in-frame clones and drops some. The sample is made up of roughly 48,000 clones, none counted only once. Each donor provided about 5 to 8.5 ml of heparinized whole blood. A note on this clone: Its antigen remains unknown. Sequencing ends 3 residues short of the CDR3 end; the germline J gene provides the rest.

The germline V gene encodes CDR1 MNHEY and CDR2 SVGEGT. The CDR3 is made up of 14 amino acids. Study findings and constraints: CVID patient heterogeneity limited repertoire-clinical complication correlations. Fewer TCRbeta clones were shared among CVID subjects than controls.

Sequenced sample: peripheral blood mononuclear cells. This sequence was found in a person aged 18-69 years in good health. The J gene is TRBJ2-3, the V gene TRBV6-2 or TRBV6-3; 7 bases line up with TRBD1. The covered CDR3 bases are TGTGCCAGCAGTTACGACAGGGAATTTGAGCCG. This encodes CASSYDREFEP. The entire CDR3 protein is CASSYDREFEPQYF.